This entry is about one T cell receptor (beta chain). This specimen comes from a study of T cells in Graves' hyperthyroidism and ophthalmopathy. As for the study in general: Peripheral blood collection took place at initial diagnosis, before any treatment.

Amplified TCR beta CDR3 regions derived from RNA transcripts. HTBI primers drove first-round RT-PCR of the TCR CDR3. TCRdb reprocessed the multiplex PCR reads via MiXCR and lists one record per CDR3 protein. The sample lists roughly 840,000 distinct CDR3 sequences; 35% to 40% were seen once. Hyperthyroidism in the patients, aged 18 to 65, was newly diagnosed and under 2 months in duration. J was trimmed by 8 bases and V by 7 bases; bases with no gene match: 9. Looked up from germline, CDR1 is SQVTM and CDR2 is ANQGSEA. The CDR3 sequence is 12 residues long. The chain carries TRBV29-1 and TRBJ1-2, with 8 bases lining up with TRBD1. The sequencing sample was made of blood. This receptor was taken from a man between 18 and 35 years old with Graves' hyperthyroidism. CDR3 amino acids: CSAQDRVPGYTF. CDR3 bases: TGCAGCGCTCAGGACAGGGTACCCGGCTACACCTTC.